The 14 T cell receptor beta chains given below trace back to one sample, sequenced in a study of cytomegalovirus exposure and HLA in healthy donors. It was with 60 Vbeta and 13 Jbeta primers that the PCR ran. Here immunoSEQ multiplex PCR was the method, and the copy in TCRdb shows in-frame clones only, minus some. The sample includes more than 150,000 clones, more than 75% of them seen just once. Source material: PBMCs. All receptors derive from a woman under 40 in good health and CMV-seropositive.

The chain joins TRBV9 to TRBJ1-4; D may be TRBD1 (6 bases). The CDR3 sequence is 14 residues long. Looked up from germline, CDR1 is SGDLS and CDR2 is YYNGEE. V was trimmed by 5 bases and J by 11 bases, leaving 19 bases between them. CDR3 bases: TGTGCCAGCAGTGGGGGCCAGGGGCGGACGAAACTGTTTTTT. This encodes CASSGGQGRTKLFF.

The J gene is TRBJ1-6, the V gene TRBV28, with 7 bases fitting TRBD1. In germline, CDR1 is MDHEN, CDR2 SYDVKM. Trimming at V came to 8 bases and at J to 9 bases, leaving 13 bases not matched to a gene. The CDR3 covers 15 residues. As DNA, the CDR3 is TGTGCCAGCTCCTACAGGGGCAGGGGAGGTTCACCCCTCCACTTT. It codes for CASSYRGRGGSPLHF.

The rearrangement links TRBV5-1 to TRBJ1-4; 8 bases map to TRBD1. V shed 3 bases, J shed 2 bases, and the junction held 3 bases outside the gene matches. The CDR3 totals 15 residues. Per the germline V gene, CDR1 is SGHRS and CDR2 is YFSETQ. CDR3 region: CASSSRTGTNEKLFF. In DNA, the CDR3 is TGCGCCAGCAGCTCGAGGACAGGGACTAATGAAAAACTGTTTTTT.

This clone turned up a few times. The V and J genes are TRBV11-2 and TRBJ1-2, with 10 bases matching TRBD1. The CDR3 is 14 amino acids. CDR1 and CDR2 from the germline V gene are SGHAT and FQNNGV. J was trimmed by 7 bases and V by 2 bases; bases with no gene match: 4. This CDR3 reads CASSLRTGGAGYTF. For the CDR3, the DNA is TGTGCCAGCAGCTTACGGACAGGGGGAGCTGGCTACACCTTC.

This rearrangement joins TRBV6-5 to TRBJ1-2; D unclear. Trimming took off 6 bases at V and 7 bases at J, with 12 bases between the two ends. The CDR3 has 12 residues. The germline V gene encodes CDR1 MNHEY and CDR2 SVGAGI. The CDR3 protein is CASRSSYVGYTF. The CDR3 bases are TGTGCCAGCAGATCCTCTTATGTTGGCTACACCTTC.

This clone has only one observation. The V and J genes are TRBV5-1 and TRBJ2-7, with TRBD1 identical over 9 bases. From germline, CDR1 is SGHRS and CDR2 YFSETQ. V dropped 3 bases and J dropped 0; count of bases not matched to a gene: 1. This CDR3 has 14 amino acids. CDR3 nucleotide sequence: TGCGCCAGCAGCTCGGGACAGGGCTCCTACGAGCAGTACTTC. Translating it yields CASSSGQGSYEQYF.

This clone was detected only once. The chain carries TRBV6-5 and TRBJ1-4, with TRBD1 matching over 7 bases. Germline lookup yields CDR1 MNHEY and CDR2 SVGAGI. The CDR3 runs to 14 residues. Trimming removed 6 bases from V and 8 bases from J; junction bases left unmatched: 9. CDR3 sequence (DNA): TGTGCCAGCAGCCCCGGGACAGTAAGGGAAAAACTGTTTTTT. This sequence encodes CASSPGTVREKLFF.

This clone has a single count. The chain combines TRBV14 with TRBJ1-6; TRBD1 is a possible D gene (6 bases). V lost 4 bases to trimming and J lost 3 bases, with 10 bases between them. Germline values: CDR1 SGHDN, CDR2 FVKESK. The CDR3 consists of 15 residues. In DNA, the CDR3 is TGTGCCAGCAGCCCCAGGGGTCTCTATAATTCACCCCTCCACTTT. This codes for CASSPRGLYNSPLHF.

The gene calls are TRBV28 and TRBJ2-3; D ambiguous. This CDR3 is built from 14 residues. CDR1 is MDHEN and CDR2 is SYDVKM in the germline V gene. Trimming removed 6 bases from V and 3 bases from J, with 13 bases in between. CDR3: CASSRYTQTDTQYF. In nucleotides, the CDR3 is TGTGCCAGCAGCCGATATACACAGACAGATACGCAGTATTTT.

This clone was detected once. V gene TRBV5-4 combines with J gene TRBJ2-3; 9 bases are a match to TRBD2. From germline, CDR1 is SGHNT and CDR2 YYREEE (reference sequence). The CDR3 consists of 17 residues. V gave up 4 bases and J gave up 4 bases; unmatched junction bases: 13. The CDR3 spells CASSRAWRGGRSDTQYF. DNA for the CDR3: TGTGCCAGCAGCCGGGCCTGGCGGGGGGGGCGTTCAGATACGCAGTATTTT.

V usage is TRBV7-3 and J usage is TRBJ1-2, with D perhaps TRBD1 (6 bases). The V gene lost 3 bases and the J gene lost 8 bases, with 13 bases spanning the gap. Germline V lookup: CDR1 SGHTA, CDR2 FQGTGA. The CDR3 is 13 residues long. The CDR3 bases are TGTGCCAGCAGCTTTTTGGGCGGGGGCGGCTACACCTTC. Translating gives CASSFLGGGGYTF.

The chain is built from TRBV2 and TRBJ2-7; TRBD2 matches at 7 bases. Germline V gives CDR1 SNHLY, CDR2 FYNNEI. V dropped 6 bases and J dropped 1; count of bases not matched to a gene: 0. This CDR3 region has 12 residues. The CDR3 DNA reads as TGTGCCAGCAGGGGGGGGTCCTACGAGCAGTACTTC. Protein sequence: CASRGGSYEQYF.

V is TRBV4-3 and J is TRBJ2-3, with D tentatively TRBD2 (5 bases). V lost 1 base and J lost 2, with 16 bases in between. The CDR3 consists of 17 residues. CDR1 is LGHNA and CDR2 is YSLEER in the germline V gene. The DNA for the CDR3 is TGCGCCAGCAGCCAAGGTCTGGCGAGGGAACCCACAGATACGCAGTATTTT. It encodes CASSQGLAREPTDTQYF.

V usage is TRBV13 and J usage is TRBJ2-5; the D gene is possibly TRBD1 (6 bases). The CDR3 covers 13 residues. Germline CDR1 and CDR2: PRHDT and FYEKMQ (reference sequence). V lost 1 base to trimming and J lost 5 bases, with 8 bases between them. CDR3: CASSLDRAETQYF. CDR3 DNA: TGTGCCAGCAGCTTAGACAGGGCTGAGACCCAGTACTTC. The variable domain in full, completed from reference TRBV13 and TRBJ2-5, reads AAGVIQSPRHLIKEKRETATLKCYPIPRHDTVYWYQQGPGQDPQFLISFYEKMQSDKGSIPDRFSAQQFSDYHSELNMSSLELGDSALYFCASSLDRAETQYFGPGTRLLVL.